These T cell receptor beta chains were read from a single sample in a study of blood T cell repertoires in COVID-19. Sequencing used immunoSEQ multiplex PCR; TCRdb keeps in-frame clones, though not all of them. The profile covers approximately 260,000 clones, with roughly 80% appearing a single time and approximately 10% taken by the ten largest. The specimen sequenced was peripheral blood. The source is a woman of 80 years or more with acute or convalescent COVID-19. CDR3s include the opening cysteine and the closing phenylalanine or tryptophan. The D gene is left open where the match is weak.

d_gene	j_gene	len	v_gene	CDR3nt	CDR3aa
.	TRBJ1-6	14	TRBV18	TGTGCCAGCTCACCACTTGGGCGAAATTCACCCCTCCACTTT	CASSPLGRNSPLHF
TRBD2	TRBJ2-7	14	TRBV9	TGTGCCAGCGGTAGCGGGGGGGCCTCCTACGAGCAGTACTTC	CASGSGGASYEQYF
.	TRBJ1-1	13	TRBV18	TGTGCCAGCTCACGCGACATGGACACTGAAGCTTTCTTT	CASSRDMDTEAFF
.	TRBJ1-5	15	TRBV3-1/TRBV3-2	TGTGCCAGCAGCCCTACAGGGTTCGGCAATCAGCCCCAGCATTTT	CASSPTGFGNQPQHF
.	TRBJ1-5	15	TRBV4-1	TGCGCCAGCAGCCAAACCCCACATAGCAATCAGCCCCAGCATTTT	CASSQTPHSNQPQHF
TRBD1	TRBJ1-4	14	TRBV28	TGTGCCAGCAGACGACAGGGGCGAAATGAAAAACTGTTTTTT	CASRRQGRNEKLFF
TRBD1	TRBJ2-2	17	TRBV3-1/TRBV3-2	TGTGCCAGCAGCCAAGTCCAGGGGACAGCGAACACCGGGGAGCTGTTTTTT	CASSQVQGTANTGELFF
.	TRBJ1-4	13	TRBV29-1	TGCAGCGTATTCGGGGGGCTTGAAGAAAAACTGTTTTTT	CSVFGGLEEKLFF
TRBD2	TRBJ2-1	14	TRBV30	TGTGCCTGCTCGGGGGGGGGATCCTACAATGAGCAGTTCTTC	CACSGGGSYNEQFF
.	TRBJ1-1	13	TRBV7-3	TGTGCCAGCAGCTTAGGGCAGAACACTGAAGCTTTCTTT	CASSLGQNTEAFF
.	TRBJ2-7	12	TRBV7-2	TGTGCCAGCAGCGTACGGACTGACGAGCAGTACTTC	CASSVRTDEQYF
TRBD1	TRBJ1-3	15	TRBV2	TGTGCCAGCAGTGGGACAGGGTCAGGTGGAAACACCATATATTTT	CASSGTGSGGNTIYF
TRBD1	TRBJ2-5	15	TRBV11-3	TGTGCCAGCAGCCCCGGAAGGACAGGGAAAGAGACCCAGTACTTC	CASSPGRTGKETQYF
.	TRBJ2-3	14	TRBV19	TGTGCCAGTAGTATTGAGGACTCGACAGATACGCAGTATTTT	CASSIEDSTDTQYF
.	TRBJ1-3	15	TRBV6-5	TGTGCCAGCAGTCTACGGACAGTCTCTGGAAACACCATATATTTT	CASSLRTVSGNTIYF
.	TRBJ1-1	14	TRBV28	TGTGCCAGCAGTTTCTCAGCAGGGAACACTGAAGCTTTCTTT	CASSFSAGNTEAFF
TRBD1	TRBJ1-1	15	TRBV19	TGTGCCAGTAAATCCCGACAGGGGGCGGGCACTGAAGCTTTCTTT	CASKSRQGAGTEAFF
.	TRBJ1-2	13	TRBV7-2	TGTGCCAGCAGCAGACAAGCTAACTATGGCTACACCTTC	CASSRQANYGYTF
.	TRBJ2-6	16	TRBV19	TGTGCCAGTAGTATTGGTGACAGATACTTGGCCAACGTCCTGACTTTC	CASSIGDRYLANVLTF
.	TRBJ2-5	14	TRBV2	TGTGCCAGCAGTGACCGACAGATACAAGAGACCCAGTACTTC	CASSDRQIQETQYF
.	TRBJ1-6	12	TRBV12-3/TRBV12-4	TGTGCCAGCAGCACCTATAGTTCACCCCTCCACTTT	CASSTYSSPLHF
.	TRBJ2-1	15	TRBV6-5	TGTGCCAGCAGGACGGGCAGGGAGGCCTACAATGAGCAGTTCTTC	CASRTGREAYNEQFF
TRBD1	TRBJ1-5	15	TRBV5-6	TGTGCCAGCAGCTTGCAGGGGGCGAGCAATCAGCCCCAGCATTTT	CASSLQGASNQPQHF
.	TRBJ2-3	16	TRBV5-4	TGTGCCAGCAGTAAGGGCGGTGGGGGGTGGACAGATACGCAGTATTTT	CASSKGGGGWTDTQYF
.	TRBJ1-6	16	TRBV7-2	TGTGCCAGCAGCTTAATCACAGCCTCTCCTAATTCACCCCTCCACTTT	CASSLITASPNSPLHF
TRBD2	TRBJ2-1	15	TRBV5-1	TGCGCCAGCAGCCAACTAGCGGGTTCCTACAATGAGCAGTTCTTC	CASSQLAGSYNEQFF
TRBD1	TRBJ1-4	17	TRBV15	TGTGCCACCAGCAGAGATTTACGAGGGGGCAGGAGTGAAAAACTGTTTTTT	CATSRDLRGGRSEKLFF
.	TRBJ1-5	15	TRBV28	TGTGCCAGCAGCCCCGAACTAACTAGCAATCAGCCCCAGCATTTT	CASSPELTSNQPQHF
.	TRBJ1-1	16	TRBV20-1	TGCAGTGCTAGTGTCCTGGGCCGGGAGGGGTGGACTGAAGCTTTCTTT	CSASVLGREGWTEAFF
TRBD1	TRBJ1-2	15	TRBV13	TGTGCCAGCAGCCCCCGGGACAGGGGGTTGGTTGGCTACACCTTC	CASSPRDRGLVGYTF
.	TRBJ2-7	14	TRBV10-3	TGTGCCATCCAACGGGATACAGAATCCTACGAGCAGTACTTC	CAIQRDTESYEQYF
TRBD2	TRBJ2-2	14	TRBV7-8	TGTGCCAGCAGCCATAGCGGGGGCGCCGGGGAGCTGTTTTTT	CASSHSGGAGELFF
TRBD1	TRBJ2-5	15	TRBV5-6	TGTGCCAGCAGCTTTAAGAGGACAGGGGGGGAGACCCAGTACTTC	CASSFKRTGGETQYF